Listed here are 17 T cell receptor beta chains from one sample, sequenced in a study of CD8 T cells in Susac syndrome. A quantity of roughly 0.5 to 1 ug RNA underwent reverse transcription using random hexamers. TCRdb reprocessed the immunoSEQ multiplex PCR reads with MiXCR, giving one entry per CDR3 protein. This table holds roughly 200,000 distinct CDR3 sequences, over 85% found once. What was sequenced was CD4+ T cells from PBMCs. These receptors all stem from a human donor in good health.

The chain has TRBV29-1 and TRBJ1-1; D is uncertain. The germline gives CDR1 SQVTM, CDR2 ANQGSEA. This CDR3 spans 12 amino acids. V was cut by 5 bases and J by 4 bases, with 11 bases left in between. This CDR3 is CSVQSGTTEAFF. The CDR3 nucleotides read TGCAGCGTTCAAAGTGGTACCACTGAAGCTTTCTTT.

In its sample, this clonotype was seen once. The chain joins TRBV3-1 to TRBJ1-5; D possibly corresponds to TRBD1 (5 bases). Germline values: CDR1 LGHDT, CDR2 YNNKEL (reference sequence). The CDR3 runs to 14 residues. The ends were cut back, 4 bases at V and 3 bases at J, with 10 bases in the middle. The chain's CDR3 is CASSPGTVNQPQHF. The CDR3 region has the DNA TGTGCCAGCAGCCCCGGGACGGTCAATCAGCCCCAGCATTTT.

The rearrangement joins TRBV7-2 to TRBJ2-1; the match to TRBD2 covers 11 bases. V gave up 1 base and J gave up 5 bases; unmatched junction bases: 7. Germline CDR1 and CDR2: SGHTA and FQGNSA. The CDR3 covers 17 residues. The CDR3 is CASSLGGRLAGNNEQFF. DNA for the CDR3: TGTGCCAGCAGCTTAGGCGGGAGACTAGCGGGAAACAATGAGCAGTTCTTC.

The chain links TRBV30 to TRBJ1-1; a possible D gene is TRBD1 (6 bases). The CDR3 sequence is 13 residues long. Germline CDR1 reads GTSNPN; CDR2 reads SVGIG (reference sequence). Trimming removed 1 base from V and 4 bases from J, with 10 bases in between. CDR3: CAWSAMGATEAFF. CDR3 nucleotides: TGTGCCTGGAGTGCAATGGGGGCCACTGAAGCTTTCTTT.

The sample holds one count of this clonotype. V usage is TRBV27 and J usage is TRBJ2-7; D might be TRBD1 (6 bases). The V gene's germline CDR1 is MNHEY and CDR2 SMNVEV (reference sequence). Trimming took 2 bases from V and 2 from J, leaving 10 bases between them. The length of the CDR3 is 14 residues. The CDR3 loop reads CASSLTGKPYEQYF. CDR3 sequence (DNA): TGTGCCAGCAGTTTAACAGGGAAGCCCTACGAGCAGTACTTC.

J is TRBJ2-1 and V is TRBV30; D gene uncertain. The V end was cut by 3 bases, the J end by 8 bases, with 11 bases between. There are 12 residues in the CDR3. Germline CDR1 GTSNPN, CDR2 SVGIG (reference sequence). CDR3 nucleotide sequence: TGTGCCTGGAGCAAAGGGCCCTATGAGCAGTTCTTC. This translates into CAWSKGPYEQFF.

The chain joins TRBV7-9 to TRBJ1-1; D is undetermined. The length of the CDR3 is 13 residues. V lost 1 base to trimming and J lost 5 bases, with 8 bases between them. The V gene's germline CDR1 is SEHNR and CDR2 FQNEAQ (reference sequence). The CDR3 nucleotides read TGTGCCAGCAGCTTAGAGCTTGGGACTGAAGCTTTCTTT. As protein: CASSLELGTEAFF.

This chain uses TRBV20-1 with TRBJ1-1; D remains unclear. CDR3 length: 11 residues. Germline loops: CDR1 DFQATT, CDR2 SNEGSKA (reference sequence). V was trimmed by 3 bases and J by 0 bases, leaving 2 bases between them. The CDR3 protein is CSARMNTEAFF. The CDR3 DNA follows: TGCAGTGCTAGGATGAACACTGAAGCTTTCTTT.

The chain couples TRBV30 to TRBJ2-3; TRBD2 matches 9 bases. Germline loops: CDR1 GTSNPN, CDR2 SVGIG (reference sequence). The CDR3 covers 15 residues. The V and J ends lost 2 bases and 1 base, in that order; junction bases with no gene match: 4. The CDR3 sequence: CAWSPRLAGTDTQYF. The CDR3 nucleotides read TGTGCCTGGAGTCCCCGACTAGCGGGCACAGATACGCAGTATTTT.

This chain joins TRBV9 and TRBJ2-5, with D possibly being TRBD2 (5 bases). This CDR3 contains 13 residues. V was clipped by 0 bases and J by 5 bases, with 8 bases between them. CDR1 is SGDLS and CDR2 is YYNGEE in the germline V gene. The CDR3 region has the DNA TGTGCCAGCAGCGTAGCACCGGGGGAGACCCAGTACTTC. As protein: CASSVAPGETQYF.

The CDR3 region is CASSTVGEGSYEQYF. DNA of the CDR3: TGTGCCAGCAGCACGGTTGGGGAGGGGAGCTACGAGCAGTACTTC. This sequence joins TRBV7-9 and TRBJ2-7; TRBD2 matches 7 bases. The CDR3 totals 15 residues. Germline V gene data show CDR1 as SEHNR and CDR2 as FQNEAQ (reference sequence). J was trimmed by 3 bases and V by 5 bases; bases with no gene match: 10. Combining the CDR3 with reference TRBV7-9 and TRBJ2-7 gives the whole variable domain DTGVSQNPRHKITKRGQNVTFRCDPISEHNRLYWYRQTLGQGPEFLTYFQNEAQLEKSRLLSDRFSAERPKGSFSTLEIQRTEQGDSAMYLCASSTVGEGSYEQYFGPGTRLTVT.

The CDR3 sequence is CASSLTQDSYEQYF. CDR3 in DNA: TGCGCCAGCAGCTTGACTCAGGACAGCTACGAGCAGTACTTC. This chain links TRBV5-1 with TRBJ2-7, with D perhaps TRBD1 (6 bases). Between the trimmed V and J ends, which lost 1 base and 3 bases, there was a span of 11 bases. CDR1 is SGHRS and CDR2 is YFSETQ in the germline V gene. CDR3 length: 14 amino acids.

The chain combines TRBV27 with TRBJ1-1; TRBD1 is a possible D gene (6 bases). Germline V gives CDR1 MNHEY, CDR2 SMNVEV (reference sequence). The CDR3 covers 13 residues. The ends were cut back, 6 bases at V and 5 bases at J, with 13 bases in the middle. Here the CDR3 reads CASREQGRTEAFF. DNA for the CDR3: TGTGCCAGCAGGGAGCAGGGGAGGACTGAAGCTTTCTTT.

This chain links TRBV27 with TRBJ2-4; possibly TRBD2 for D (6 bases). V was clipped by 3 bases and J by 6 bases, with 12 bases between them. Germline V lookup: CDR1 MNHEY, CDR2 SMNVEV (reference sequence). This CDR3 has 14 residues. The CDR3: CASSLRDGGNIQYF. CDR3 in DNA: TGTGCCAGCAGTTTGCGGGACGGGGGAAACATTCAGTACTTC.

V gene TRBV15 combines with J gene TRBJ1-2; unclear D gene. Trimming took 4 bases from V and 2 from J, leaving 8 bases between them. Germline assignment: CDR1 LNHNV and CDR2 YYDKDF (reference sequence). The CDR3 is 13 amino acids. In DNA form, the CDR3 reads TGTGCCACCAGCACGGGCAGAAACTATGGCTACACCTTC. Translated, it gives CATSTGRNYGYTF.

The chain couples TRBV20-1 to TRBJ2-5; no clear D. This CDR3 contains 13 residues. V dropped 1 base and J dropped 4 bases, with 10 bases sitting between them. Germline CDR1 reads DFQATT; CDR2 reads SNEGSKA (reference sequence). The CDR3 nucleotides are TGCAGTGCTAGAGCGTACGGGCCAGAGACCCAGTACTTC. Amino acid sequence: CSARAYGPETQYF.

The sample holds one count of this clonotype. The chain couples TRBV5-6 to TRBJ1-2; 8 positions match TRBD1. J gave up 4 bases and V 4 bases, and 12 bases lay outside the gene matches. The CDR3 loop spans 16 amino acids. The germline gives CDR1 SGHDT, CDR2 YYEEEE. The CDR3 coding sequence is TGTGCCAGCAGCCGCAGGGCGGGACAGGCCCGCTATGGCTACACCTTC. Translating it yields CASSRRAGQARYGYTF.